This T cell receptor (beta chain) was sequenced during a study of T-cell reconstitution after alpha-beta-depleted transplantation in children. V was trimmed by 4 bases and J by 5 bases, leaving 14 bases between them. In germline, CDR1 is SGHTA, CDR2 FQGNSA. The length of the CDR3 is 14 residues. A library of TCRbeta sequences, prepared with unique molecular identifiers, was generated. TCRdb reprocessed the PCR reads via MiXCR and lists one record per CDR3 protein. The sample lists a few hundred thousand distinct CDR3 sequences; approximately 10% were seen once. The material was PBMCs from the stem cell graft donor, obtained from the stem cell graft. The chain has TRBV7-2 and TRBJ2-5; a weak D match, TRBD2 (5 bases). This sequence originates from a human donor who donated a stem cell graft to a child with acute lymphoblastic leukemia. The CDR3 is CASSSGPGGETQYF. CDR3 coding DNA: TGTGCCAGCAGCTCAGGCCCTGGCGGGGAGACCCAGTACTTC.